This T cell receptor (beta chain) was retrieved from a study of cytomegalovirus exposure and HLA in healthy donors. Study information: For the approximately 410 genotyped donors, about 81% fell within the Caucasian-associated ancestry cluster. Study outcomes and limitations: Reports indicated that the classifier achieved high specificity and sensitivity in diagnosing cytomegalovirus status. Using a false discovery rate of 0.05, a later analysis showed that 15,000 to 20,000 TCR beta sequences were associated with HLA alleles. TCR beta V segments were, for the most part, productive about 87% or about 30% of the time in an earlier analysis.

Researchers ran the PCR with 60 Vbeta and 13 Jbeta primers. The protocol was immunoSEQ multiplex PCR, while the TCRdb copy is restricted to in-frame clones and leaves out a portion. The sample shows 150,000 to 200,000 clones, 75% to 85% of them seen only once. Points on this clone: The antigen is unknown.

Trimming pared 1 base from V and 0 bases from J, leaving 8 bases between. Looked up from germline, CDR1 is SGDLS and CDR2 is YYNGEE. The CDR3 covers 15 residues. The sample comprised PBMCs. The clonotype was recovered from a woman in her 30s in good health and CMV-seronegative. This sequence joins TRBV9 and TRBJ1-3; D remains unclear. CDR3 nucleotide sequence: TGTGCCAGCAGCGTATCAAGCGACTCTGGAAACACCATATATTTT. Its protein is CASSVSSDSGNTIYF.